This TCR beta chain was recorded in a study of OX40 agonist ivuxolimab in advanced cancers. General notes on the study: Ivuxolimab, which targeted the costimulatory receptor OX40 (CD134), was an agonistic, fully human IgG2 monoclonal antibody. Patients were allowed to have had prior anti-PD-1, anti-PD-L1 or anti-CTLA-4 therapy, and around two fifths of the dose-escalation patients had been treated with checkpoint inhibitors. The point of sequencing TCRbeta in the periphery was to test whether ivuxolimab changed TCR sequence diversity and drove clonal T-cell expansion. The monotherapy dose-escalation portion (N of about 50 patients) of the phase I ivuxolimab trial is reported in the paper. Of the approximately 50 dose-escalation patients, hepatocellular carcinoma was present in about 20, melanoma in around 15, renal cell carcinoma in 9 and head and neck cancer in 9. A male proportion of around 83% and a mean age of about 60 years, ranging from roughly 23 to 79, were recorded for the dose-escalation cohort. Intravenous ivuxolimab was administered to patients every 2 weeks at six dose levels: 0.01, 0.1, 0.3, 1.5, 3 and 10 mg/kg. Three dose-escalation patients achieved partial responses, one with hepatocellular carcinoma and two with cutaneous melanoma.

The trial excluded patients who had a history of autoimmune disease or were on systemic immunosuppression. Peripheral blood for TCR sequencing was drawn from every dose cohort at baseline, at cycle 4 day 1 and at cycle 7 day 1. The samples were drawn from a first-in-human, open-label, multicenter phase I dose-escalation trial of ivuxolimab. Adults with locally advanced or metastatic head and neck squamous cell, hepatocellular, melanoma or renal cell carcinoma were enrolled in the trial. CD4+ and CD8+ T cells were sorted separately from peripheral blood before TCR sequencing. Beyond this particular receptor, the publication reports: In the 0.1-3.0 mg/kg groups, partial responders had among the lowest normalized peripheral clonal expansion, particularly in CD8+ T cells. At doses from 0.1 to 3.0 mg/kg, clonal expansion was seen in both CD4+ and CD8+ blood T cells between baseline and week 6. Antigen specificity was not determined for the clonally expanded peripheral T cells. After ivuxolimab, expanded clones were on average more numerous among CD8+ T cells than among CD4+ T cells. Low levels of normalized T-cell clonal expansion were also shown by some nonresponding patients.

About this clone itself: It has no known antigen specificity. Base qualities are missing; no much larger clone stands one base away.

Trimming at the junction amounts to 5 bases on V and 3 bases on J, and the germline ends lie 13 bases apart. CDR1 is given as SNHLY and CDR2 as FYNNEI, both from the germline V gene. The CDR3 runs 14 amino acids, cysteine and phenylalanine included. Only CDR3 DNA is held: 42 bases, read in frame from base 1. Genomic DNA was extracted from sorted cells for sequencing of the TCRbeta CDR3 region. The immunoSEQ Assay was used for sequencing of TCRbeta CDR3 regions. What TCRdb holds here is the immuneACCESS table cut down to in-frame rearrangements. Part of the clones is not present; checked against another copy, under half of the missing clones reflect an unresolved V gene, and the others are unexplained. The sample records about 62,000 clones, 79% of which are singletons. Jointly, the top ten make up about 11% of the sample.

The chain joins TRBV2 to TRBJ1-1; TRBD1 is a possible D gene, resting on 6 matching bases. Specimen: CD4+ or CD8+ T cells sorted from blood, collected in a trial of the OX40 agonist ivuxolimab. This clonotype was obtained from an adult with an advanced solid tumor such as melanoma, head and neck, liver or kidney cancer. Here is the DNA: TGTGCCAGCAGTCTACGTTACAGGGACACTGAAGCTTTCTTT. The encoded protein is CASSLRYRDTEAFF.